This entry features one T cell receptor beta chain sequence. There is no known antigen for this receptor. Qualities for individual bases were not recorded, and no much larger clone is one base off. Genomic DNA was used for TRB sequencing, which was performed with the immunoSEQ assay at survey resolution or with the hsTCRB kit. The original pipeline was this. The immunoSEQ software handled initial read processing, and the LymphoSeq R package was used for repertoire analyses. Clonality was computed as 1 minus normalized Shannon entropy, and a Gini coefficient was also calculated for each TRB dataset. Phenotypes of unsorted samples were inferred by mapping TRB sequences from sorted subsets of the recipient or donor onto unsorted samples of the same recipient. The source is immuneACCESS, and TCRdb retained only in-frame sequences with V and J called. Part of the clones is not carried over; for the studies checked, unresolved V genes explain less than half of this, and the remainder is unexplained. That table gives V, J and clone size, and the DNA gave D and trimming. This sample is represented by about 3,800 clones; approximately 69% of them were singletons. The ten largest account for roughly 50% of the sample.

This entry belongs to a study of T cells after posttransplantation cyclophosphamide (TCRdb year 2016). A note on the overall study: Using TRB sequencing, the study followed how the T cell repertoire reconstituted after myeloablative bone marrow transplantation in which posttransplantation cyclophosphamide served as GVHD prophylaxis. Blood from every one of the 30 or so PTCy patients who had 1-year posttransplant specimens underwent TRB sequencing. Samples from roughly 32 PTCy-treated patients, along with samples from roughly 15 of their related bone marrow donors, underwent antigen receptor sequencing. Up to 3 additional blood samples from 2 to 5.2 years after transplant were also TRB-sequenced in 3 patients, as was pretransplant blood from 4 patients. Public TRB sequences were searched against a database of over 3,000 sequences associated with responses to pathogens, tumor antigens, self-antigens and alloantigens. TRA and TRB clonality were tightly correlated in 10 or so samples, so subsequent TCR analyses focused on TRB only. Overall study results and their limits: The TRB repertoires of T cells infiltrating skin or GI tract showed only limited overlap with the TRB repertoires of T cells in blood. Across the roughly 48 patients, TRB clonality was highly associated with recipient CMV seropositivity and CMV reactivation, and diversity with PTCy was similar to that in the CNI/methotrexate controls. Donor-recipient similarity was low at 1-2 months but increased during the first year, and donor CD8+ memory clones often dominated later blood repertoires.

Counted from cysteine to phenylalanine, this CDR3 has 16 amino acids. Only the CDR3 DNA stays, 48 bases, in frame from base 1. The germline V end is reduced by 4 bases and the J end by 8 bases; junction bases left unmatched: 6. The germline V gene (reference sequence) yields MNHEY for CDR1 and SMNVEV for CDR2. The meaning of the sample's treatment or condition label: high-dose cyclophosphamide on days +3 and +4 as single-agent GVHD prophylaxis. Busulfan and fludarabine conditioning, a related or unrelated marrow graft, and cyclophosphamide on days +3 and +4 were given to PTCy patients. The PTCy-treated patients were drawn from a prospective, multi-institutional clinical trial. Peripheral blood and bone marrow mononuclear cells were isolated by Ficoll-Hypaque density centrifugation and were cryopreserved. Sorting of CD4+ and CD8+ T cells, including naive and memory subsets, was performed by FACS on a FACSAria II.

Material: CD8+ T cells sorted from PBMCs, obtained 950 to 1,200 days after allogeneic stem cell transplant with posttransplant cyclophosphamide. The sequence derives from a female patient aged 40-50 years who received an allogeneic stem cell transplant from a related donor, was CMV-positive, and had no GVHD. In transplant recipients, some T cells may be of donor rather than host origin. The sequence joins TRBV27 to TRBJ2-1, and 15 junctional nucleotides match TRBD2. The DNA is as follows: TGTGCCAGCAGTTCGGGACTAGCGGGGGGCCGGGATGAGCAGTTCTTC. Translation gives CASSSGLAGGRDEQFF.